These 5 T cell receptor beta chains originate from one sample sequenced in a study of human T cells and chemical hapten exposure. TCRdb ran MiXCR on the 5' RACE reads and lists one entry per CDR3 protein. Of about 81,000 distinct CDR3 sequences listed, roughly 15% are singletons. RNA extraction used unfractionated whole blood as the source of total RNA. These receptors originate from a female donor in good health.

Only a few counts were recorded for this clonotype. This chain links TRBV5-4 with TRBJ1-2; D might be TRBD1 (5 bases). Germline values: CDR1 SGHNT, CDR2 YYREEE (reference sequence). Trimming took 3 bases from V and 8 from J, leaving 14 bases between them. This CDR3 region has 13 residues. The CDR3 loop reads CASSWGGARGYTF. In DNA, the CDR3 is TGTGCCAGCAGCTGGGGAGGGGCACGGGGCTACACCTTC. Full variable domain (rest looked up from reference TRBV5-4 and TRBJ1-2): ETGVTQSPTHLIKTRGQQVTLRCSSQSGHNTVSWYQQALGQGPQFIFQYYREEENGRGNFPPRFSGLQFPNYSSELNVNALELDDSALYLCASSWGGARGYTFGSGTRLTVV.

This clonotype was counted a few times. The chain employs TRBV7-2 and TRBJ2-7, with 11 nucleotides matching TRBD1. This CDR3 comprises 17 residues. With 4 bases clipped from V and 4 bases from J, the junction kept 12 bases outside the gene matches. CDR1 SGHTA and CDR2 FQGNSA come from the germline V gene. The CDR3 region has the DNA TGTGCCAGCAGCTCCGAGACTCGGACAGGGGGCAAGTACGAGCAGTACTTC. Its translation is CASSSETRTGGKYEQYF.

This clonotype was found a few times. The rearrangement joins TRBV28 to TRBJ1-5, with unresolved D. In germline, CDR1 is MDHEN, CDR2 SYDVKM. V dropped 8 bases and J dropped 1 base, with 9 bases sitting between them. The CDR3 runs 13 residues. This CDR3 reads CASRLGSNQPQHF. CDR3 in DNA: TGTGCCAGCCGTCTTGGAAGCAATCAGCCCCAGCATTTT.

The count of this clonotype is one. The V and J genes are TRBV7-2 and TRBJ1-2; maybe TRBD1 (5 bases). V lost 1 base and J 6 bases, leaving 18 bases between the germline ends. The CDR3 length is 16 residues. The germline V gene has CDR1 SGHTA and CDR2 FQGNSA. The CDR3 DNA reads as TGTGCCAGCAGCTTAGTTGTGTTGGGGCCCCGCGATGGCTACACCTTC. This translates into CASSLVVLGPRDGYTF.

The chain couples TRBV5-1 to TRBJ1-2, with D perhaps matching TRBD1 (6 bases). The length of the CDR3 is 15 residues. CDR1 and CDR2 (germline): SGHRS, YFSETQ. With 3 bases removed from V and 6 bases from J, the gap between germline ends came to 18 bases. As DNA, the CDR3 is TGCGCCAGCAGCTCAAGTGGACGGGAGGGGGATGGCTACACCTTC. Translation gives CASSSSGREGDGYTF.